The 17 T cell receptor beta chains below come from one sample, sequenced in a study of human T cells and chemical hapten exposure. TCRdb re-called the RACE reads through MiXCR, storing one row per CDR3 protein. The sample lists some 400,000 distinct CDR3 sequences, 4% to 6% occurring once. Specified time point: pre-sensitization, week 0. The treatment: therapeutic diphenylcyclopropenone sensitization with weekly scalp DPC. The source was whole blood, collected in connection with sensitization to the hapten diphenylcyclopropenone (DPC). The receptors were gathered from a woman aged 45-65 years with alopecia areata. Some clones in this sample may be carry-over from other donors' samples.

This clonotype was observed many times. The chain recombines TRBV5-6 with TRBJ2-1; 7 nucleotides align to TRBD1. Trimming cost V 4 bases and J 0 bases; bases outside gene matches: 4. The CDR3 is 15 amino acids. Germline CDR1 reads SGHDT; CDR2 reads YYEEEE. CDR3 sequence reads: CASSPTGFSYNEQFF. The CDR3, as DNA: TGTGCCAGCAGCCCGACAGGGTTCTCCTACAATGAGCAGTTCTTC.

This clonotype was recorded a few times. The chain has TRBV30 and TRBJ2-7; D unresolved. The CDR3 spans 11 residues. CDR1 and CDR2 from the germline V gene are GTSNPN and SVGIG (reference sequence). V lost 3 bases and J lost 4, with 7 bases in between. The CDR3 loop is CAWSQRYEQYF. CDR3 sequence (DNA): TGTGCCTGGAGCCAACGGTACGAGCAGTACTTC.

The chain uses TRBV4-1 and TRBJ1-2, with D perhaps matching TRBD1 (6 bases). The CDR3 length is 15 residues. Trimming took off 3 bases at V and 7 bases at J, with 18 bases between the two ends. Germline V gene sequence: CDR1 MGHRA, CDR2 YSYEKL. The CDR3 nucleotides read TGCGCCAGCAGCCACCCCTACGGGGGGGCAGGTGGCTACACCTTC. It yields the protein CASSHPYGGAGGYTF.

This clonotype showed up just a few times. The rearrangement links TRBV12-3 or TRBV12-4 to TRBJ2-1, with a weak D call TRBD1 (6 bases). The CDR3 sequence is 18 residues long. V dropped 3 bases and J dropped 7 bases, with 25 bases sitting between them. CDR3 amino acids: CASSFPRTGGYRLNEQFF. The CDR3 nucleotides read TGTGCCAGCAGTTTTCCTCGGACTGGGGGCTATAGATTAAATGAGCAGTTCTTC.

V is TRBV3-1 and J is TRBJ1-1; TRBD1 might be the D (6 bases). Germline CDR1 LGHDT, CDR2 YNNKEL (reference sequence). V was pared by 3 bases and J by 6 bases, with 14 bases between. The CDR3 runs 14 residues. The CDR3 loop is CASSHPTGSAEAFF. The CDR3 DNA follows: TGTGCCAGCAGCCATCCAACAGGGAGCGCTGAAGCTTTCTTT.

This clonotype was seen many times. V usage is TRBV14 and J usage is TRBJ2-3; D gene uncertain. The CDR3 is made up of 15 amino acids. Germline values: CDR1 SGHDN, CDR2 FVKESK. Trimming left V 0 bases short and J 0 bases short, with 7 bases between. In DNA, the CDR3 is TGTGCCAGCAGCCAAGACATCTCTAGCACAGATACGCAGTATTTT. Translation: CASSQDISSTDTQYF. Together with reference TRBV14 and TRBJ2-3, the CDR3 gives the full variable domain: EAGVTQFPSHSVIEKGQTVTLRCDPISGHDNLYWYRRVMGKEIKFLLHFVKESKQDESGMPNNRFLAERTGGTYSTLKVQPAELEDSGVYFCASSQDISSTDTQYFGPGTRLTVL.

The table lists this clonotype with many counts. Here the CDR3 reads CASSDRDSVREQYF. For the CDR3, the DNA is TGTGCCAGCAGCGACCGGGACTCTGTGCGCGAGCAGTACTTC. The genes are TRBV6-6 and TRBJ2-7, with a possible D match to TRBD2 (6 bases). The length of the CDR3 is 14 residues. Germline V lookup: CDR1 MNHNY, CDR2 SVGAGI (reference sequence). V lost 6 bases and J lost 6, with 18 bases in between.

This clonotype was observed many times. This sequence joins TRBV9 and TRBJ2-3; 8 nucleotides align to TRBD2. The V and J ends lost 1 base and 4 bases, in that order; junction bases with no gene match: 11. The CDR3 totals 17 residues. Germline V gene sequence: CDR1 SGDLS, CDR2 YYNGEE. The CDR3, as DNA: TGTGCCAGCAGCGTATTCGAATCGGCGGGAGGAGCAGATACGCAGTATTTT. Protein sequence: CASSVFESAGGADTQYF.

There are many counts of this clonotype. J is TRBJ2-1 and V is TRBV2; D may match TRBD1 or TRBD2 (5 bases each). Trimming removed 5 bases at V and 4 bases at J, with 12 bases between. Germline V gives CDR1 SNHLY, CDR2 FYNNEI. The CDR3 totals 14 residues. The CDR3 DNA is TGTGCCAGCAGTCCGGGGCCTACATACAATGAGCAGTTCTTC. It specifies CASSPGPTYNEQFF.

This clonotype showed up just a few times. V is TRBV29-1 and J is TRBJ2-1; TRBD2 matches at 14 bases. CDR1 is SQVTM, CDR2 ANQGSEA, per germline. This CDR3 contains 16 residues. The J segment lost 4 bases and the V segment lost 4 bases, leaving 6 bases of the junction unmatched. CDR3 bases: TGCAGCGTTGGCCCGACTAGCGGGGGGGAGTACAATGAGCAGTTCTTC. It translates to CSVGPTSGGEYNEQFF.

Many counts were recorded for this clonotype. This chain connects TRBV20-1 to TRBJ2-1; 9 bases agree with TRBD2. The CDR3 has 15 amino acids. V shed 3 bases and J 0 bases; nucleotides not matched to a gene: 3. Germline V gives CDR1 DFQATT, CDR2 SNEGSKA (reference sequence). The CDR3 region has the DNA TGCAGTGCTAGCGATAGCGGGAGCTCCTACAATGAGCAGTTCTTC. The encoded protein is CSASDSGSSYNEQFF.

This clonotype was observed many times. The genes are TRBV29-1 and TRBJ2-1; TRBD2 aligns across 7 bases. Trimming cost V 8 bases and J 9 bases; bases outside gene matches: 10. Germline V gene data show CDR1 as SQVTM and CDR2 as ANQGSEA. This CDR3 is built from 12 residues. The CDR3: CSSRRSGGEQFF. CDR3 nucleotide sequence: TGCAGCTCCCGAAGGTCGGGGGGTGAGCAGTTCTTC.

This clonotype was recorded a few times. The rearrangement joins TRBV20-1 to TRBJ1-1, with 8 positions matching TRBD1. Trimming took 1 base from V and 11 from J; bases not matched to a gene: 21. CDR1 and CDR2 (germline): DFQATT, SNEGSKA (reference sequence). This CDR3 is built from 17 residues. The CDR3 coding sequence is TGCAGTGCTAGAGGGTTCGGACAGGGTGATTTACTGTCTGGGGCTTTCTTT. Translated, it gives CSARGFGQGDLLSGAFF.

This clonotype was seen repeatedly, ten times or more. The chain combines TRBV7-6 with TRBJ2-2, with D uncertain. From germline, CDR1 is SGHVS and CDR2 FNYEAQ. This CDR3 is built from 15 residues. The ends were cut back, 4 bases at V and 6 bases at J, with 15 bases in the middle. CDR3 loop: CASSSHYGGAGELFF. The CDR3 coding sequence is TGTGCCAGCAGCTCTCACTATGGTGGGGCCGGGGAGCTGTTTTTT.

The chain links TRBV11-2 to TRBJ1-4; D uncertain. The length of the CDR3 is 15 residues. CDR1 is SGHAT and CDR2 is FQNNGV in the germline V gene. Trimming stripped 4 bases from V and 8 bases from J, with 17 bases between. The CDR3 spells CASSSTRSKREKLFF. CDR3 sequence (DNA): TGTGCCAGCAGCTCAACGAGGTCTAAGCGGGAAAAACTGTTTTTT.

This clonotype was recorded at least ten times. The CDR3 sequence is CASSLRSGEGYTF. For the CDR3, the DNA is TGTGCCAGCAGCTTAAGGTCAGGGGAAGGCTACACCTTC. The chain couples TRBV7-3 to TRBJ1-2, with D possibly being TRBD1 (6 bases). Germline-derived CDR1 and CDR2 are SGHTA and FQGTGA. V was trimmed by 1 base and J by 8 bases, leaving 11 bases between them. The CDR3 sequence is 13 residues long.

V is TRBV6-5 and J is TRBJ2-5, with a possible D match to TRBD2 (6 bases). The CDR3 covers 14 residues. V shed 0 bases and J shed 5 bases, with 10 bases lying between them. The germline V gene has CDR1 MNHEY and CDR2 SVGAGI. CDR3 nucleotides: TGTGCCAGCAGTTACTCGGCTAGCGTGGAGACCCAGTACTTC. It is translated as CASSYSASVETQYF.